A selection of T cell receptor beta chains follows, all from one sample in a study of high-grade serous ovarian cancer treatment subgroups. Libraries were prepared by immunoSEQ multiplex PCR; TCRdb keeps only in-frame clonotypes and omits some of them. Of a few thousand clones in the sample, approximately 80% were seen once. The sequenced material came from tumor tissue. The source of these receptors is a human donor with high-grade serous ovarian cancer. Both conserved end residues are part of each CDR3. A D gene is named only where the DNA matches it firmly. Where a row states a size, it is once, few, many or the class of an expanded clone; other rows omit it.

V gene	J gene	clone size	D gene	CDR3 DNA	CDR3 protein
TRBV11-2	TRBJ2-7	-	-	TGTGCCAGCAGCTTAGGTCCCCATGGGGCCTACGAGCAGTACTTC	CASSLGPHGAYEQYF
TRBV5-1	TRBJ2-2	-	-	TGCGCCAGCGAGGGGACGGGGCGTGGAGACGGGGAGCTGTTTTTT	CASEGTGRGDGELFF
TRBV19	TRBJ1-2	few	-	TGTGCCAGTAAAAGAGGGATTGAGGGCTACACCTTC	CASKRGIEGYTF
TRBV25-1	TRBJ2-7	-	-	TGTGCCAGCAGTGATTCAGGCCGCGGAGACTACGAGCAGTACTTC	CASSDSGRGDYEQYF
TRBV27	TRBJ1-6	-	-	TGTGCCAGCAGGCAAAGCTCCTATAATTCACCCCTCCACTTT	CASRQSSYNSPLHF
TRBV29-1	TRBJ1-1	-	-	TGCAGCGTTGACAGGGGCACTGAAGCTTTCTTT	CSVDRGTEAFF
TRBV5-4	TRBJ1-2	few	-	TGTGCCAGCAGAATTAAAGGTGGGCCGACCTTCCACTATGGCTACACCTTC	CASRIKGGPTFHYGYTF
TRBV5-4	TRBJ1-3	-	-	TGTGCCAGCAGCTTACCCGATAATGGAGGTCTCTCTGGAAACACCATATATTTT	CASSLPDNGGLSGNTIYF
TRBV5-4	TRBJ2-2	-	-	TGTGCCAGCAGCCCCACATCGAACACCGGGGAGCTGTTTTTT	CASSPTSNTGELFF
TRBV9	TRBJ1-3	few	TRBD1	TGTGCCAGCAGCTCCGGACAGGGGCCCATCTTCTCGGGAAACACCATATATTTT	CASSSGQGPIFSGNTIYF
TRBV19	TRBJ2-3	-	TRBD2	TGTGCCAGTAGTACTAGCGGGGGGGCCTTCCGAGTGACAGATACGCAGTATTTT	CASSTSGGAFRVTDTQYF
TRBV19	TRBJ2-3	once	-	TGTGCCAGTAGTGACCAGGGCGGCACAGATACGCAGTATTTT	CASSDQGGTDTQYF
TRBV20-1	TRBJ1-5	-	-	TGCAGTGCTTGGGCTAGGGAAGCCCAGCATTTT	CSAWAREAQHF
TRBV7-9	TRBJ2-2	-	-	TGTGCCAGCAGCTTAGACGGCTGGGGCACCGGGGAGCTGTTTTTT	CASSLDGWGTGELFF
TRBV6-6	TRBJ2-3	-	-	TGTGCCAGCAGGTGGGGGGCCTCTGGCGACACAGATACGCAGTATTTT	CASRWGASGDTDTQYF
TRBV6-5	TRBJ1-4	-	-	TGTGCCAGCAGTATCGACTTTAGAGGGGAAAAACTGTTTTTT	CASSIDFRGEKLFF
TRBV6-1	TRBJ2-3	-	TRBD2	TGTGCCAGCACCGAAAGAGCGGGGGGGTGGGATACGCAGTATTTT	CASTERAGGWDTQYF
TRBV9	TRBJ2-1	-	TRBD2	TGTGCCAGCAGACCCGGTACCGGGGGGGCAGTGGGCAATGAGCAGTTCTTC	CASRPGTGGAVGNEQFF
TRBV5-1	TRBJ2-1	-	TRBD2	TGCGCCAGCAGCTTGTTTACGGGGGGTGGGAATGAGCAGTTCTTC	CASSLFTGGGNEQFF
TRBV6-6	TRBJ2-7	few	TRBD2	TGTGCCAGCAGCTCCACAGAAGCGGGGGGGCCCTACGAGCAGTACTTC	CASSSTEAGGPYEQYF
TRBV5-5	TRBJ1-2	few	-	TGTGCCAGCAGCTTGGACATCACCCGGAACTATGGCTACACCTTC	CASSLDITRNYGYTF
TRBV18	TRBJ1-5	-	TRBD1	TGTGCCAGCTCACCACCCGACAGGACAGGATTTCAGCCCCAGCATTTT	CASSPPDRTGFQPQHF
TRBV5-8	TRBJ1-2	-	-	TGTGCCAGCAGCTTGAGACAGATCTATGGCTACACCTTC	CASSLRQIYGYTF
TRBV15	TRBJ2-1	-	-	TGTGCCACTAGCAGAGTTAGCGGCAATGAGCAGTTCTTC	CATSRVSGNEQFF
TRBV18	TRBJ1-1	-	-	TGTGCCAGCTCACCACCGCAGGGTGGACTTAAAGAAGCTTTCTTT	CASSPPQGGLKEAFF
TRBV30	TRBJ2-1	-	TRBD1	TGTGCCTCCCTATCTGGGACAGGGGGCAGGAATGAGCAGTTCTTC	CASLSGTGGRNEQFF
TRBV19	TRBJ1-2	-	TRBD1	TGTGCCAGTAGGCGAACAAGCGGGACAGGGGGCAGTGGCTACACCTTC	CASRRTSGTGGSGYTF
TRBV10-2	TRBJ1-2	few	TRBD1	TGCGCCAGCAGTGAGGGGACAGGGCTTTCGGGCTATGGCTACACCTTC	CASSEGTGLSGYGYTF
TRBV10-1	TRBJ2-7	-	-	TGCGCCAGCAGTCCGGGTTCCTACGAGCAGTACTTC	CASSPGSYEQYF
TRBV6-5	TRBJ2-7	once	TRBD2	TGTGCCACCCAACCCCTAGCGGGGGGGCGCGAGCAGTACTTC	CATQPLAGGREQYF
TRBV5-4	TRBJ2-7	-	-	TGTGCCAGCAGCTCAACAGGGAACGAGCAGTACTTC	CASSSTGNEQYF
TRBV27	TRBJ1-6	once	-	TGTGCCAGCGGCAGGGACCTCCTTAGCTCCTATAATTCACCCCTCCACTTT	CASGRDLLSSYNSPLHF
TRBV27	TRBJ2-7	-	TRBD1	TGTGCCAGTCTACTCTCGGGGGACAGGTGTTACTTC	CASLLSGDRCYF
TRBV6-5	TRBJ2-7	-	-	TGTGCCAGCAGTTTTTCCCCAGATTCCTCCTACGAGCAGTACTTC	CASSFSPDSSYEQYF
TRBV4-2	TRBJ1-2	-	-	TGTGCCAGCAGCCAAGAAACAGGTCGTAACTATGGCTACACCTTC	CASSQETGRNYGYTF
TRBV5-1	TRBJ1-3	-	TRBD1	TGCGCCAGCAGCCCAGGACAGGGGGCTGGAAACACCATATATTTT	CASSPGQGAGNTIYF
TRBV5-4	TRBJ1-2	large	TRBD1	TGTGCCAGCAGCTCCCAAACAGGGGGCGCTAACTATGGCTACACCTTC	CASSSQTGGANYGYTF